A selection of T cell receptor beta chains follows, all from one sample in a study of control samples from healthy donors and cancer patients. The method was immunoSEQ multiplex PCR; TCRdb's version includes in-frame clones alone and lacks a portion of them. The sample holds 40,000 or so clones, around four fifths seen once. The sequenced sample was PBMCs. All receptors derive from an older woman with lung cancer. The CDR3 runs from the conserved cysteine through the conserved F or W. A D gene is named only where the DNA matches it firmly. The size field is filled for only some rows; it gives once, few, many or a size class.

j_gene	v_gene	d_gene	abundance	CDR3nt	CDR3aa
TRBJ1-1	TRBV3-1/TRBV3-2	TRBD1	NA	TGTGCCAGCAGCTTACAGGACAGGGAAGCTTTCTTT	CASSLQDREAFF
TRBJ2-1	TRBV9	NA	NA	TGTGCCAGCAGCGGCACCTTCGGGGGTGAGCAGTTCTTC	CASSGTFGGEQFF
TRBJ1-4	TRBV28	NA	NA	TGTGCCAGCGTACTAGACACCGCTAATGAAAAACTGTTTTTT	CASVLDTANEKLFF
TRBJ2-7	TRBV7-8	TRBD2	once	TGTGCCAGCAGCCCCCAACTAGCGGGGACCTCCTACGAGCAGTACTTC	CASSPQLAGTSYEQYF
TRBJ2-7	TRBV7-2	TRBD2	NA	TGTGCCAGCAGCTTAGGGCCTAGCGGGATCTACGAGCAGTACTTC	CASSLGPSGIYEQYF
TRBJ1-3	TRBV21-1	NA	NA	TGTGCCAGCAGCAAAGACAGTCCCAGCTCTGGAAACACCATATATTTT	CASSKDSPSSGNTIYF
TRBJ2-1	TRBV7-9	NA	NA	TGTGCCAGCAGCTTGGGGGACACCTTCTGGGATGAGCAGTTCTTC	CASSLGDTFWDEQFF
TRBJ1-4	TRBV9	NA	once	TGTGCCAGCAGCGGGAGACAGCCTAATGAAAAACTGTTTTTT	CASSGRQPNEKLFF
TRBJ2-7	TRBV4-2	NA	NA	TGTGCCAGCAGCCAATCGAACGAGCAGTACTTC	CASSQSNEQYF
TRBJ1-1	TRBV6-2/TRBV6-3	NA	NA	TGTGCCAGCAGTTACAGAGGGAACACTGAAGCTTTCTTT	CASSYRGNTEAFF
TRBJ2-7	TRBV9	NA	NA	TGTGCCAGCAGCCAGGAGGGTGGGATGATCTACGAGCAGTACTTC	CASSQEGGMIYEQYF
TRBJ2-3	TRBV5-1	NA	NA	TGCGCCAGCAGCTTTAACGCAGATACGCAGTATTTT	CASSFNADTQYF
TRBJ2-2	TRBV30	TRBD2	NA	TGTGCCTGGAGTGTCTGGGAGGGGACCACCGGGGAGCTGTTTTTT	CAWSVWEGTTGELFF
TRBJ1-2	TRBV6-6	NA	NA	TGTGCCAGCAGTGAATATGGCTACACCTTC	CASSEYGYTF
TRBJ1-5	TRBV19	NA	NA	TGTGCCAGTAGTATCCCCGGCAGGCTCGATCAGCCCCAGCATTTT	CASSIPGRLDQPQHF
TRBJ1-2	TRBV6-6	TRBD1	NA	TGTGCCAGCAGCGGGACAGGGGGTACGAACTATGGCTACACCTTC	CASSGTGGTNYGYTF
TRBJ2-7	TRBV6-2/TRBV6-3	TRBD2	NA	TGTGCCAGCAGTCCAGTTAGCGGGACTTACGAGCAGTACTTC	CASSPVSGTYEQYF
TRBJ2-5	TRBV6-5	NA	once	TGTGCCAGCTTTAGGGCGCGGGGAGAGACCCAGTACTTC	CASFRARGETQYF
TRBJ2-3	TRBV5-4	TRBD2	NA	TGTGCCAGCAGCTTAATGACGGGGGGGGCTAAGGGTCGAGATACGCAGTATTTT	CASSLMTGGAKGRDTQYF
TRBJ1-2	TRBV27	NA	NA	TGTGCCAGCAGGGGACAAGACTATGGCTACACCTTC	CASRGQDYGYTF
TRBJ2-3	TRBV7-7	TRBD1	once	TGTGCTAGCAGCTTCGGACAGGGTGGAGGAAATACGCAGTATTTT	CASSFGQGGGNTQYF
TRBJ1-2	TRBV5-1	NA	NA	TGCGCCAGCAGCCCGGGGACGGGGGCGGGTGGCTACACCTTC	CASSPGTGAGGYTF
TRBJ1-1	TRBV14	NA	NA	TGTGCCAGCAGCCAAGAAAGAAGGGATTTTCGGAACACTGAAGCTTTCTTT	CASSQERRDFRNTEAFF
TRBJ1-1	TRBV7-6	NA	NA	TGTGCCAGCAGCTTACTCAAGGAGAGGAACACTGAAGCTTTCTTT	CASSLLKERNTEAFF
TRBJ1-2	TRBV18	TRBD1	NA	TGTGCCAGCTCACCCGGGCCGGCACGGACAGGATCAGGAGGCTACACCTTC	CASSPGPARTGSGGYTF
TRBJ2-7	TRBV5-6	NA	NA	TGTGCCAGCAGCCGGACAGTCTCCTACGAGCAGTACTTC	CASSRTVSYEQYF